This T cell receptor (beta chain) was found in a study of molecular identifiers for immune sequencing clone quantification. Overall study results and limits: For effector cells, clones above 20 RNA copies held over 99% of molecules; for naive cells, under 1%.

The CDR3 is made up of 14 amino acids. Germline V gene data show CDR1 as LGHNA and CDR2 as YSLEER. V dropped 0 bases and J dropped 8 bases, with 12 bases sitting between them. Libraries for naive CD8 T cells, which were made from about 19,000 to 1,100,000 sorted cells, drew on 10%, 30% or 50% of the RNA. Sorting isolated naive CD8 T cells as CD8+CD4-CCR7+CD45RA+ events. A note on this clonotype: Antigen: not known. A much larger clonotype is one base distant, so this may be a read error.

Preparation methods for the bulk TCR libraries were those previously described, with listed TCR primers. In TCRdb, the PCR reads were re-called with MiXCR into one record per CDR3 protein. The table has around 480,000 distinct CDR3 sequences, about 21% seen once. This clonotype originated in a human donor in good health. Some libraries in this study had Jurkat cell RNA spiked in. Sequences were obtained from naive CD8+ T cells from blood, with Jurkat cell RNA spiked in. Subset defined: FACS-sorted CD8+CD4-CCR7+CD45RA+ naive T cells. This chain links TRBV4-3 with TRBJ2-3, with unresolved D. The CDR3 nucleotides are TGCGCCAGCAGCCAAGATAGAATGTCGGGTACGCAGTATTTT. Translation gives CASSQDRMSGTQYF.